These 10 T cell receptor beta chains came from one sample sequenced in a study of T-cell memory formation after mild COVID-19. MiXCR was run by TCRdb on the 5' RACE reads, yielding one entry per CDR3 protein. Here the sample spans 400,000 or so distinct CDR3 sequences, around 20% being singletons. The specimen sequenced was PBMCs or a T cell subset sorted from them (not recorded which). Every receptor here comes from an adult woman who had mild COVID-19 (a few samples of this study predate the infection). Cell type and time point are not known.

V and J are TRBV6-5 and TRBJ2-1; possibly TRBD2 for D (6 bases). V lost 2 bases and J lost 4, with 12 bases in between. Germline V gene sequence: CDR1 MNHEY, CDR2 SVGAGI. This CDR3 comprises 15 residues. The CDR3 coding sequence is TGTGCCAGCAGTTACGGGCGGGGACCTTACAATGAGCAGTTCTTC. Its translation: CASSYGRGPYNEQFF.

This clonotype has a handful of counts. The gene calls are TRBV5-5 and TRBJ1-2; the D is unclear. V gave up 5 bases and J gave up 6 bases, with 14 bases separating them. Germline V gene lookup returns CDR1 SGHKS and CDR2 YYEKEE (reference sequence). There are 13 residues in the CDR3. The chain's CDR3 is CASRRGFGDGYTF. The CDR3 nucleotides read TGTGCCAGCAGGCGCGGTTTTGGGGATGGCTACACCTTC.

The chain couples TRBV6-1 to TRBJ1-6, with D hard to call. The V gene lost 6 bases and the J gene lost 6 bases, with 15 bases spanning the gap. The CDR3 runs 15 residues. Germline V gives CDR1 MNHNS, CDR2 SASEGT. CDR3 nucleotides: TGTGCCAGCAGCGGACTGGACCGCCGTAATTCACCCCTCCACTTT. The encoded protein is CASSGLDRRNSPLHF.

Ten or more counts support this clonotype. V usage is TRBV12-3 or TRBV12-4 and J usage is TRBJ2-2; D perhaps matches TRBD2 (6 bases). CDR3 length equals 13 residues. The germline V and J ends were trimmed by 8 bases and 1 base, with 8 bases remaining between them. CDR3 protein: CASAGRNTGELFF. As DNA, the CDR3 is TGTGCCAGCGCGGGGAGGAACACCGGGGAGCTGTTTTTT.

CDR3 in amino acids: CASSALAPETQYF. Written as DNA, the CDR3 is TGTGCCAGCAGCGCACTAGCGCCGGAGACCCAGTACTTC. J is TRBJ2-5 and V is TRBV7-6; 7 bases agree with TRBD2. Unmatched junction bases numbered 5, after V lost 5 bases and J lost 5 bases. Per the germline V gene, CDR1 is SGHVS and CDR2 is FNYEAQ. The CDR3 loop spans 13 amino acids.

A few counts support this clonotype. The chain has TRBV12-3 or TRBV12-4 and TRBJ2-1; 7 positions agree with TRBD1. The CDR3 covers 13 residues. V lost 5 bases to trimming and J lost 6 bases; unmatched junction nucleotides: 4. DNA for the CDR3: TGTGCCAGCAGTACCGACAGGGTCAATGAGCAGTTCTTC. It codes for CASSTDRVNEQFF.

This sequence joins TRBV24-1 and TRBJ2-5; no reliable D call. V lost 3 bases and J lost 3, with 7 bases in between. This CDR3 has 13 residues. CDR1 and CDR2 (germline): KGHDR, SFDVKD. The CDR3 reads CATSDEPEETQYF. The CDR3 DNA sequence: TGTGCCACCAGTGATGAACCTGAAGAGACCCAGTACTTC.

The chain joins TRBV21-1 to TRBJ2-4; the DNA was not compared with TRBD1, the D call given in the table. TRBV21-1 is classified as a pseudogene. The CDR3 has 19 amino acids. CDR3 loop: CASSKGPLRTGEVENIQYF. Here the CDR3 DNA reads TGTGCCAGCAGCAAAGGGCCCCTCAGGACAGGGGAAGTGGAGAACATTCAGTACTTC.

This clonotype was found once. CDR3 DNA sequence: TGCAGCGTTGTACTAGTCGGACAGGGGTGGGACACAGATACGCAGTATTTT. It yields the protein CSVVLVGQGWDTDTQYF. The chain carries TRBV29-1 and TRBJ2-3; 9 nucleotides align to TRBD1. Per the germline V gene, CDR1 is SQVTM and CDR2 is ANQGSEA. The J segment lost 2 bases and the V segment lost 4 bases, leaving 13 bases of the junction unmatched. The CDR3 extends over 17 amino acids.

In this sample, this clonotype turned up many times. The chain combines TRBV7-2 with TRBJ1-1; D gene unclear. CDR1 is SGHTA and CDR2 is FQGNSA in the germline V gene. The ends were cut back, 1 base at V and 0 bases at J, with 0 bases in the middle. The CDR3 extends over 12 amino acids. CDR3 residues: CASSLVNTEAFF. CDR3 DNA: TGTGCCAGCAGCTTAGTGAACACTGAAGCTTTCTTT.